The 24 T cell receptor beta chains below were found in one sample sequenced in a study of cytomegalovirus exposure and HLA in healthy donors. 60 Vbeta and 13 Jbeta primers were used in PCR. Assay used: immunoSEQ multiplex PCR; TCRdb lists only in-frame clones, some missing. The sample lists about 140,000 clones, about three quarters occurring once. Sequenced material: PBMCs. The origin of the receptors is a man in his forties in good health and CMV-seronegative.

The CDR3, as DNA: TGCACCAGCAGCCAGGGTCGAGCGGGAGGAAAGAACGAGCAGTACTTC. Amino acid sequence: CTSSQGRAGGKNEQYF. The chain links TRBV1 to TRBJ2-7; the table's TRBD2 call for D was not verified on the DNA. TRBV1 represents a pseudogene. The CDR3 runs 16 residues.

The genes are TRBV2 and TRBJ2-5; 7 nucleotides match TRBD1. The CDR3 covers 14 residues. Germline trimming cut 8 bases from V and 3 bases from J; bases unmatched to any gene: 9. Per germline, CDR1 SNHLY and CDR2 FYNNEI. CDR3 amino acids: CASLPWDSKETQYF. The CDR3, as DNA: TGTGCCAGCCTTCCTTGGGACAGTAAAGAGACCCAGTACTTC.

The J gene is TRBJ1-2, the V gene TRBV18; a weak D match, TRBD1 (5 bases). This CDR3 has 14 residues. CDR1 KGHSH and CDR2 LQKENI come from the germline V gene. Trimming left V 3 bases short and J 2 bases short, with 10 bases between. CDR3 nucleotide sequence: TGTGCCAGCTCACCGACAGTGGAGAACTATGGCTACACCTTC. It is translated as CASSPTVENYGYTF.

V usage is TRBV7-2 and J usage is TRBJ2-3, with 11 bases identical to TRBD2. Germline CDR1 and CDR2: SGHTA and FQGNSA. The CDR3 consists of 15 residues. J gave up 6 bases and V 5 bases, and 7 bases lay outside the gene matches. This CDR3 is CASSPTSGEADTQYF. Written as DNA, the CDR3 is TGTGCCAGCAGCCCGACTAGCGGGGAGGCGGATACGCAGTATTTT.

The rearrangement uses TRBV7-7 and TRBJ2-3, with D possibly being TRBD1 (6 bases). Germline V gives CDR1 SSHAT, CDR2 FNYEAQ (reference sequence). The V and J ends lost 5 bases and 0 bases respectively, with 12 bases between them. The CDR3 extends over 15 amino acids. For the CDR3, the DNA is TGTGCCAGCAGCACTCAGGGGCTAAGCACAGATACGCAGTATTTT. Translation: CASSTQGLSTDTQYF.

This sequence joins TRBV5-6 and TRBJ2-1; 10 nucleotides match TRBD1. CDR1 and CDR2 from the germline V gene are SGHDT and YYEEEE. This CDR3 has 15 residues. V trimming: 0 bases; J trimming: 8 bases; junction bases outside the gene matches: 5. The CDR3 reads CASSLGQGTGDEQFF. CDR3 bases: TGTGCCAGCAGCTTGGGACAGGGGACAGGGGATGAGCAGTTCTTC.

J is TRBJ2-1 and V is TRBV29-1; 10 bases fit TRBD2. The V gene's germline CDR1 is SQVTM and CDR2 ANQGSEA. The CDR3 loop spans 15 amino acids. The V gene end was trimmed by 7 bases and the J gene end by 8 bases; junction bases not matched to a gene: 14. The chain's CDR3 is CSGYRERGGRDEQFF. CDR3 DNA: TGCAGCGGATACCGGGAGCGGGGGGGCCGGGATGAGCAGTTCTTC.

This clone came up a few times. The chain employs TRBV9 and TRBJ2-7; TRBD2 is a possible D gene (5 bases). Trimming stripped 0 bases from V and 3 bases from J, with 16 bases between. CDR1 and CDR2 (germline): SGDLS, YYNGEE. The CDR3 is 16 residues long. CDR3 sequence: CASSVDKGAERYEQYF. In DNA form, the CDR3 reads TGTGCCAGCAGCGTAGATAAGGGAGCGGAACGCTACGAGCAGTACTTC.

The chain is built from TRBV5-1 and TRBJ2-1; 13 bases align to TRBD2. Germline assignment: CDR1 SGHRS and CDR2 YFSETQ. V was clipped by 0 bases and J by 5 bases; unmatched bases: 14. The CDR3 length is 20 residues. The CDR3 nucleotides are TGCGCCAGCAGCTTGGGAACAACCATCGGACTAGCGGGGGCCGACAATGAGCAGTTCTTC. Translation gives CASSLGTTIGLAGADNEQFF.

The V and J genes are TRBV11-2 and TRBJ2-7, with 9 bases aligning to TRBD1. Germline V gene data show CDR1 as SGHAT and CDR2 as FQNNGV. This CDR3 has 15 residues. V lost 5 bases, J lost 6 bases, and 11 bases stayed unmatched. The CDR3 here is CASSQPTGTGSEQYF. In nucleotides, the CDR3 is TGTGCCAGCAGCCAACCGACCGGGACAGGGAGCGAGCAGTACTTC.

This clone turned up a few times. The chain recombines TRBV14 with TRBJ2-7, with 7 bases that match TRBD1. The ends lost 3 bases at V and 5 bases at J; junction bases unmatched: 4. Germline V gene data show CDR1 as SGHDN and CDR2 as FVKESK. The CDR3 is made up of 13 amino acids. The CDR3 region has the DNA TGTGCCAGCAGCCACCCCGACAGGGACGAGCAGTACTTC. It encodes CASSHPDRDEQYF.

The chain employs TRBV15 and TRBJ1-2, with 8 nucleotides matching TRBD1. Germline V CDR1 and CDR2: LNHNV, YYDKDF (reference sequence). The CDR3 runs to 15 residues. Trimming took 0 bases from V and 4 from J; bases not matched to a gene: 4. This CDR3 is CATSRERTGTYGYTF. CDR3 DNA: TGTGCCACCAGCAGAGAGAGGACAGGGACCTATGGCTACACCTTC.

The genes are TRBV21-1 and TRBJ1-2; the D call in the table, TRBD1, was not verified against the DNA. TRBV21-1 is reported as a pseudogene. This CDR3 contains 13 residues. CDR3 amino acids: CASSNSETDGYTF. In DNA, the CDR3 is TGTGCCAGCAGCAATTCAGAGACAGATGGCTACACCTTC.

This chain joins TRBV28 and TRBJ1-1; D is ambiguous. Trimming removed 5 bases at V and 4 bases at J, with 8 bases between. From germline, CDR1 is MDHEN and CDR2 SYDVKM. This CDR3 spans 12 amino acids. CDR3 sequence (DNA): TGTGCCAGCAGTCCCCGGGGCACTGAAGCTTTCTTT. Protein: CASSPRGTEAFF.

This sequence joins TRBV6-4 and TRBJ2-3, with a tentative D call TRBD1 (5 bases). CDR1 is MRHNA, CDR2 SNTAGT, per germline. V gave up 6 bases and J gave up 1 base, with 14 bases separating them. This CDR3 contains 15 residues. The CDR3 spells CASSKAEGGTDTQYF. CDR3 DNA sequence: TGTGCCAGCAGCAAGGCGGAAGGGGGCACAGATACGCAGTATTTT.

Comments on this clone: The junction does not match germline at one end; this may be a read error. This chain's CDR3 is CASSRAAGLGANGLTF. The CDR3 DNA follows: TGCGCCAGCAGCCGCGCGGCTGGGTTGGGGGCCAACGGCCTGACTTTC. J is TRBJ2-6 and V is TRBV5-1, with D possibly TRBD1 on 6 matching bases. CDR1 is SGHRS, CDR2 YFSETQ, per germline. CDR3 length equals 16 residues.

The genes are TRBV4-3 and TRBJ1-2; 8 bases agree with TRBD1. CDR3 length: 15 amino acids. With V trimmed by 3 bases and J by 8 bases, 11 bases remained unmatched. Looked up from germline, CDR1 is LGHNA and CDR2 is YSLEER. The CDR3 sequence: CASSQTQQGARGYTF. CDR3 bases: TGCGCCAGCAGCCAGACTCAGCAGGGGGCGCGGGGCTACACCTTC.

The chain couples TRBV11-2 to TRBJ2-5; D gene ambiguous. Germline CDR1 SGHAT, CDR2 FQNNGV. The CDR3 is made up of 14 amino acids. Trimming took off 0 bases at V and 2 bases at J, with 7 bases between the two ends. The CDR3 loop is CASSLEAFQETQYF. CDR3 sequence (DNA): TGTGCCAGCAGCTTAGAAGCATTTCAAGAGACCCAGTACTTC.

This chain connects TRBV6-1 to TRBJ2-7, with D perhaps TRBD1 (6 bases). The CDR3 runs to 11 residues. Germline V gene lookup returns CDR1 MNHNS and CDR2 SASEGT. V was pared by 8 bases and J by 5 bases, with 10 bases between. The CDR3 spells CASLQGNEQYF. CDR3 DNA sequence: TGTGCCAGCTTACAGGGAAACGAGCAGTACTTC.

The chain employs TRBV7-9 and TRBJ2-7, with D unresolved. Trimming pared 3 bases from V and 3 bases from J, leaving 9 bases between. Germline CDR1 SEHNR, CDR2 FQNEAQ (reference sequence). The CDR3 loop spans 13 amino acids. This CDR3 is CASSFIGIYEQYF. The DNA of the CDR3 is TGTGCCAGCAGCTTCATTGGCATCTACGAGCAGTACTTC.

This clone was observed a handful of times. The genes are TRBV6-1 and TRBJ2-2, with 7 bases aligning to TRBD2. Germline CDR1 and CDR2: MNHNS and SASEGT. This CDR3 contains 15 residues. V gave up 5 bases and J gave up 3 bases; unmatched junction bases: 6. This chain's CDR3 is CASSWGRADTGELFF. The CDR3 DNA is TGTGCCAGCAGTTGGGGGAGGGCCGACACCGGGGAGCTGTTTTTT.

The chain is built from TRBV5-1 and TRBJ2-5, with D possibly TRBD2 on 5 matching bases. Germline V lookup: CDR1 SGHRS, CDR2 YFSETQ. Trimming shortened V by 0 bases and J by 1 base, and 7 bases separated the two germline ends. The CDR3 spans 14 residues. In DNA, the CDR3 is TGCGCCAGCAGCTTGGAGGAGGCCCAAGAGACCCAGTACTTC. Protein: CASSLEEAQETQYF.

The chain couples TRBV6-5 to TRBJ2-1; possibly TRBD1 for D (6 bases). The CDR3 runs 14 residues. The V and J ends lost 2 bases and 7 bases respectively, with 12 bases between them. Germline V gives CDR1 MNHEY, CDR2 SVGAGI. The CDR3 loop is CASSYTGSLNEQFF. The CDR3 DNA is TGTGCCAGCAGTTACACAGGGTCGTTAAATGAGCAGTTCTTC.

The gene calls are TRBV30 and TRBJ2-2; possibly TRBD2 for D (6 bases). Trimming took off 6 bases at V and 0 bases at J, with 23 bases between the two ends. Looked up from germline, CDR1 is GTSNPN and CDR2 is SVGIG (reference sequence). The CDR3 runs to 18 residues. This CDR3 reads CACPGERDWVTNTGELFF. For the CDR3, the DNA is TGTGCCTGCCCCGGGGAACGGGACTGGGTAACGAACACCGGGGAGCTGTTTTTT.